This TCR beta chain was identified in a study of blood T cells in healthy people across ages. A J-beta primer mix and a sample-barcoded 5' primer were used in a second PCR of about 6 to 12 cycles. TCRdb re-called the 5' RACE reads through MiXCR, storing one row per CDR3 protein. This sample yields approximately 1.5 million distinct CDR3 sequences, of which about 35% are seen a single time; roughly 10% belongs to the top ten. V lost 5 bases, J lost 12 bases, and 20 bases lay in between. CDR1 is SGHTA, CDR2 FQGTGA, per germline. This CDR3 has 14 residues. Notes on this clonotype: The antigen is unknown.

Donors ranged from about 6 to 90 years old and were healthy Caucasians in Russia. Each individual donor underwent a draw of 8 to 10 milliliters of peripheral blood. The study, taken as a whole, reports: As age increased, TCR beta diversity per million T cells fell in a roughly linear fashion. There were more naive CD4+ cells and higher diversity in long-lived donors than in aged donors.

The chain recombines TRBV7-3 with TRBJ2-1; possible D gene TRBD1, 5 bases. This receptor was obtained from a woman aged 25 to 45 in good health. Sequencing used blood. CDR3 bases: TGTGCCAGCAGCCACTCCCCCAGCAGGGAAGCGCAGTTCTTC. It specifies CASSHSPSREAQFF. The full variable domain, its missing parts supplied by reference TRBV7-3 and TRBJ2-1, is GAGVSQTPSNKVTEKGKYVELRCDPISGHTALYWYRQSLGQGPEFLIYFQGTGAADDSGLPNDRFFAVRPEGSVSTLKIQRTERGDSAVYLCASSHSPSREAQFFGPGTRLTVL.